This T cell receptor (beta chain) was sequenced in a study of blood T cells in healthy people across ages. Germline lookup yields CDR1 SEHNR and CDR2 FQNEAQ (reference sequence). This CDR3 comprises 13 residues. Worth noting for this clonotype: A read error may produce the germline difference seen at one junction end.

A second PCR of about 6 to 12 cycles used a sample-barcoded 5' primer and a J-beta primer mix. Every cDNA molecule carried a tag from a template-switch adaptor bearing 12 random nucleotides. TCRdb fed the 5' RACE reads into MiXCR, producing one record per CDR3 protein. The table shows about 830,000 distinct CDR3 sequences, with around 62% occurring only once. Donors each provided ten milliliters of peripheral blood. V and J are TRBV7-9 and TRBJ2-7; tentatively, D is TRBD1 or TRBD2 (5 bases each). The clonotype was recovered from a man aged 30 to 39 in good health. Sequencing was performed on blood. The CDR3 sequence is CAGSQGPTYEQYF. The CDR3 DNA follows: TGTGCCGGCAGCCAGGGACCCACCTACGAGCAGTACTTC.